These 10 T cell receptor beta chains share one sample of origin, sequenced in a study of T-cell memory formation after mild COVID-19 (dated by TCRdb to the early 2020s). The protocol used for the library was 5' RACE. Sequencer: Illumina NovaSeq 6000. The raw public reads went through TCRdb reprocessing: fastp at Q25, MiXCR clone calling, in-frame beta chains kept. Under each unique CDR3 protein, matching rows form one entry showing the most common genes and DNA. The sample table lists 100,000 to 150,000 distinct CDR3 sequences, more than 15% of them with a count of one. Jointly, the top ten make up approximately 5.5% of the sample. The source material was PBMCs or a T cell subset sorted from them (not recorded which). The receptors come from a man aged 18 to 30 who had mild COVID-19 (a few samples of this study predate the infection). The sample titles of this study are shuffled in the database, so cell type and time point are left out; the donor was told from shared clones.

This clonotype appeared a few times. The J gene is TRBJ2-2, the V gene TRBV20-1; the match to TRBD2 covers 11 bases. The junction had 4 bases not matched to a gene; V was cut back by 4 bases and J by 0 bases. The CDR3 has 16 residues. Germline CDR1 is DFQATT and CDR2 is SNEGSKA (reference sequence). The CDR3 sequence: CSAKTSGAPNTGELFF. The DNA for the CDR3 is TGCAGTGCTAAGACTAGCGGGGCTCCGAACACCGGGGAGCTGTTTTTT.

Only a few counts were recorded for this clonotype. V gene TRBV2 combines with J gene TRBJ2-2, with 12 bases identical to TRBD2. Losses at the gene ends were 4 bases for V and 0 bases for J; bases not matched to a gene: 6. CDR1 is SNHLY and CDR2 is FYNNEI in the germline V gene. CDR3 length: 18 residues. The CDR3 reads CASSGPTSGGSNTGELFF. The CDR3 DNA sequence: TGTGCCAGCAGTGGCCCGACTAGCGGGGGATCGAACACCGGGGAGCTGTTTTTT. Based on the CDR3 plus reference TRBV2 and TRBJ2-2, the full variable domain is EPEVTQTPSHQVTQMGQEVILRCVPISNHLYFYWYRQILGQKVEFLVSFYNNEISEKSEIFDDQFSVERPDGSNFTLKIRSTKLEDSAMYFCASSGPTSGGSNTGELFFGEGSRLTVL.

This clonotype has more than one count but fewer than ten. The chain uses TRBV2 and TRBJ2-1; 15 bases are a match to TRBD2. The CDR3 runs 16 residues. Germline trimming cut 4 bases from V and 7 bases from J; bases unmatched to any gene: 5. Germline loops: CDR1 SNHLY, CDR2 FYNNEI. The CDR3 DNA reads TGTGCCAGCAGTGGCTGGGGGACTAGCGGGGGGAATGAGCAGTTCTTC. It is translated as CASSGWGTSGGNEQFF.

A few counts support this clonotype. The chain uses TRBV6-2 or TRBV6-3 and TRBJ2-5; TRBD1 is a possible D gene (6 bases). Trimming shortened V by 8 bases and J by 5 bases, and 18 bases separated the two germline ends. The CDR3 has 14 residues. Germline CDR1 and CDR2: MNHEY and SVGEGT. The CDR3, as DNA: TGTGCCAGCTCCAGGGGTTTAGATTGGGAGACCCAGTACTTC. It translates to CASSRGLDWETQYF.

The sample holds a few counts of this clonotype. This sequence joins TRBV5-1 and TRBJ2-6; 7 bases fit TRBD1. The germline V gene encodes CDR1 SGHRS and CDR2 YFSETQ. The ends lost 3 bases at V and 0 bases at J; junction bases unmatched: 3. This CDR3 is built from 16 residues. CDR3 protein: CASSWTGNSGANVLTF. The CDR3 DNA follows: TGCGCCAGCAGCTGGACAGGAAACTCTGGGGCCAACGTCCTGACTTTC.

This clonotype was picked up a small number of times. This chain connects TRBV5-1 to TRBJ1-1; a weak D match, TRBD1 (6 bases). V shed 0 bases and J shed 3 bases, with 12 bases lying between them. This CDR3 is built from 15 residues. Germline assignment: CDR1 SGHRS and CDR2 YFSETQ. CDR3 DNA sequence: TGCGCCAGCAGCTTGGCCCAGGGGCGAGACACTGAAGCTTTCTTT. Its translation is CASSLAQGRDTEAFF.

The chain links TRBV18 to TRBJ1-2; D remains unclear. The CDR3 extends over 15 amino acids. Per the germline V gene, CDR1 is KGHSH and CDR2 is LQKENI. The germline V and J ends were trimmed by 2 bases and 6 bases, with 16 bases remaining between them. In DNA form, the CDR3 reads TGTGCCAGCTCACCAAATCCAGGTCCGAGGAATGGCTACACCTTC. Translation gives CASSPNPGPRNGYTF. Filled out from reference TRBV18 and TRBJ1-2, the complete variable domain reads NAGVMQNPRHLVRRRGQEARLRCSPMKGHSHVYWYRQLPEEGLKFMVYLQKENIIDESGMPKERFSAEFPKEGPSILRIQQVVRGDSAAYFCASSPNPGPRNGYTFGSGTRLTVV.

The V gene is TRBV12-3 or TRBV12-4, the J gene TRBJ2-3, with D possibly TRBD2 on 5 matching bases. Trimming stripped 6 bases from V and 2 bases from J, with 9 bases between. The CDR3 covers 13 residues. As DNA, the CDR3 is TGTGCCAGCAGCCCGGACTTCACAGATACGCAGTATTTT. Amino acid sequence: CASSPDFTDTQYF.

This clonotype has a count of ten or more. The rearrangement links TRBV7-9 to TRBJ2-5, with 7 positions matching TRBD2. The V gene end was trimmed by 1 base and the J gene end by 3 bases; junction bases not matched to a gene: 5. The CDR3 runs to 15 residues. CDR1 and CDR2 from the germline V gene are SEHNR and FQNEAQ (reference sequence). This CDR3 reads CASSLGASGEETQYF. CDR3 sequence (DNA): TGTGCCAGCAGCTTAGGGGCTAGCGGTGAAGAGACCCAGTACTTC.

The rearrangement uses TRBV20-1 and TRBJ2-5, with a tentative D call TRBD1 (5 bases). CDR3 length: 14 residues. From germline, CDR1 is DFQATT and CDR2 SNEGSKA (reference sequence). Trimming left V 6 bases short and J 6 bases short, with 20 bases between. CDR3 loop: CSAPIPGHVQTQYF. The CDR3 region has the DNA TGCAGTGCCCCCATTCCCGGACATGTACAGACCCAGTACTTC.